This record concerns one T cell receptor (beta chain) sequence. The clone's antigen remains unknown. No base quality information exists; no much larger clone differs at one position. The cohort comprised some 730 healthy bone marrow donors. Cohort members were all nominally healthy when sampled, although unrecorded immune exposures were likely present. The donor tested CMV seronegative, placing the donor among the approximately 400 seronegative members of the cohort. Each donor provided a peripheral blood sample, and peripheral blood mononuclear cells were used for TCR beta sequencing. Genomic DNA was extracted from the blood cell samples with the Qiagen DNeasy Blood Extraction Kit. The record originates from a study of cytomegalovirus exposure and HLA in healthy donors (dated by TCRdb to the late 2010s). Concerning the study at large: An earlier analysis of roughly 500 of the donors reported roughly 300 Gb of sequence data and roughly 100 million unique TCR beta sequences from around 200 million T cells. Five DR-DQ haplotypes were handled as single units for association and clustering because linkage in the cohort was strong. Both class I and class II loci were covered by HLA typing, at four-digit resolution. A later analysis re-examined previously published TCR beta repertoires from hundreds of donors and added high-resolution HLA genotyping to investigate patterns of TCR occurrence. Using immunosequencing, the study profiled T cell repertoires from 666 subjects and related those repertoires to cytomegalovirus serostatus. Every repertoire in the discovery cohort had been generated on one and the same sequencing platform. The study aimed to test whether cataloging public T cell receptors could reveal signatures of past pathogen exposure. In a later genetic analysis, genome-wide SNP genotypes for about three fifths of the roughly 670 donors were used, and that subset was treated as a discovery cohort. Among 398 genotyped donors of the cohort, an average of approximately 240,000 unique TCR beta nucleotide sequences were sequenced per donor, roughly a sixth of them non-productive. Rather than drawing on any new phenotypic data, the later analysis identified candidate immune exposures from TCR beta sequences and the way those sequences occurred across donors. Among the approximately 400 genotyped donors, approximately 76% belonged to the genetic ancestry cluster associated with self-reported Caucasian donors. A separate validation cohort of about 110 different subjects was used in addition to the 666-subject first cohort. Donor age, sex, ethnicity and CMV serostatus were compiled together with the repertoire data. Around 320 gigabases of sequencing data and approximately 85 million unique TCR sequences were included in an early release covering under 650 HLA-typed donors. The study combined high-throughput TCR immunosequencing, statistical association of individual TCRs with disease status, and machine learning to predict cytomegalovirus infection status. An earlier analysis of approximately 580 of the donors used high-throughput TCR beta sequencing to judge whether each TCR beta V gene segment behaved as functional or pseudogenic. The number of donors typed differed by locus, with roughly 620-630 for A, B, C, DRB1 and DQB1, more than 500 for DQA1, nearly 610 for DPA1, and around 430 for DPB1. Paper-wide results and their limitations: It was suggested by the authors that the approach could potentially be generalized to other disease states and immunological phenotypes. In an earlier analysis of about 550 of the donors, most TCR beta V segments were observed in productive rearrangements about 90% or about 30% of the time, broadly matching IMGT annotations. At a false discovery rate of 0.05, a later analysis linked under 20,000 TCR beta sequences to specific HLA alleles. When HLA alleles, especially DR and DQ, strongly co-occurred, attributing TCR associations to individual alleles was difficult. The classifier was reported to diagnose cytomegalovirus status with high specificity and sensitivity in both the original and validation cohorts. Roughly uniform sequencing depth across donors was assumed in presence/absence analyses, although this assumption may not hold. In the study, around 160 TCR beta chains were listed as associated with cytomegalovirus. A further reported finding was that TCR beta sequences accurately predicted the HLA-A and HLA-B alleles for most subjects in the first cohort. In a later genetic analysis, a missense DCLRE1C variant was associated with V-gene and J-gene trimming of TCR beta chains, and the association was replicated in an independent cohort. In a later analysis, the rate of TCR association differed among HLA loci, with DRB1 alleles having the most associated TCRs and HLA-C alleles having the fewest. In a later analysis, several top co-occurrence clusters were reported to appear linked to parvovirus B19, influenza, CMV and Epstein-Barr virus. Because HLA typing was unavailable for some donors at each locus, only the typed subset was used in association tests. Compared with the roughly 670-donor mean, donors in an Asian-associated ancestry cluster had fewer N-insertions in productive TCRs, according to a later genetic analysis. In a later analysis, HLA-associated TCR beta chains were found to be more clonally expanded and to have lower generation probabilities than equally common non-associated chains. In vitro tests confirmed that three of the cytomegalovirus-associated TCR beta chains recognize cytomegalovirus antigens. This cohort had only TCR beta chains sequenced, and the lack of alpha or paired-chain data limited which features could be detected. Most TCR sequences were observed very rarely across donors, whereas some public TCRs were present in many individuals. Some IMGT-functional V segments, including TRBV6-2 and TRBV6-3, could not be distinguished by the 87-base-pair reads and were therefore excluded. The sequencing pipeline was judged likely to have produced a cluster of highly shared sequence variants as a technical artifact. Linkage disequilibrium might explain the correlated functional status among segregating V segments, but an unknown experimental factor could not be excluded. About 17 rarely observed V segments, including chromosome 9 orphons, were excluded from the earlier analysis of about 610 of the donors because counts were too low. According to a later analysis, most CMV-associated TCR beta chains appeared to be HLA-restricted, and the HLA associations seemed to be driven largely by CMV exposure. CMV serostatus was the only immune exposure information available for the cohort.

Clipping removes 4 bases from V and 4 bases from J, with 5 as the unmatched junction base count. The CDR3 runs 14 amino acids, cysteine and phenylalanine included. Only the CDR3 DNA stays, 42 bases, in frame from base 1. Reading the germline V gene gives CDR1 SGHDN and CDR2 FVKESK. To prepare the library, the immunoSEQ multiplex PCR assay was applied. For the multiplex PCR, a mixture combining 60 forward primers for TCR Vbeta segments and 13 reverse primers for TCR Jbeta segments was used. The CDR3 region of rearranged TCR beta genes was amplified from genomic DNA with a multiplex PCR assay. Amplified TCR beta libraries were sequenced as 87-base-pair reads on the Illumina HiSeq System. As for the original processing: Across the roughly 640 repertoires, a later analysis counted tens of millions of unique TCR beta chains, 9 million to 14 million of which were shared by at least two donors. To remove PCR and sequencing errors, raw reads were error-corrected and collapsed into unique sequences using a nearest-neighbor algorithm that merged closely related sequences. To assign V, D and J gene segments, CDR3 sequences were aligned to IMGT reference sequences. Each retained sequence needed at least a six-nucleotide match to both a V gene segment and a J gene segment. A rearrangement counted as productive if the CDR3 had no stop codons and remained in frame with V and J, and every other rearrangement counted as non-productive. CDR3 was defined according to IMGT convention as the region running from the second conserved V-encoded cysteine to the conserved J-encoded phenylalanine. In an earlier analysis of more than 550 of the donors, sequences lacking an unambiguous match to a single V gene segment were excluded. In an earlier analysis of 587 of the donors, a V segment was called functional when productive rearrangements were above 56.7%, and segregating when the standard deviation between donors exceeded 5%. A statistical classification framework was built for diagnosing cytomegalovirus status from the catalog of TCR beta chain sequences. V and J gene assignment, in a later analysis, came from comparing TCR nucleotide sequences with IMGT/GENE-DB human TR gene sequences. A later analysis assigned CDR3 sequences and most-parsimonious VDJ recombination scenarios with the TCRdist pipeline. In a later analysis, each TCR beta chain was defined by its CDR3 amino acid sequence together with its V-gene family, and reads lacking a unique V-gene family were excluded. To address suspected cross-contamination and a sequencing artifact, a later analysis removed around 590 highly shared, low-generation-probability nucleotide sequences. In a later analysis, a clonal expansion index was calculated for each public chain from normalized within-repertoire ranks of inferred template counts. A later analysis computed generation probabilities with a VDJ recombination model fitted to out-of-frame rearrangements, and checked the results against IGoR. Hypergeometric tests were used in a later analysis to score TCR-TCR, TCR-HLA and TCR-CMV co-occurrence, with a repertoire-size bias correction applied to the TCR pairs. False discovery rates were estimated in a later analysis by permuting HLA or CMV assignments 20 times. In a later analysis, co-occurring TCRs were grouped with DBSCAN, and TCRdist sequence similarity was added when clustering was performed within HLA-allele-positive subsets. Co-occurrence clustering excluded repertoires with fewer than 30,000 or more than 120,000 public chains, plus five with anomalous nucleotide sharing. TCRdb obtained this table from immuneACCESS and retained in-frame rearrangements with V and J assigned. These tables miss some clones; where compared with another copy, unresolved V genes account for less than half of the shortfall, and the remainder is unexplained. The V and J calls and clone size come from that table; D and trimming were worked out from the DNA. The sample profile shows approximately 96,000 clones; 74% of them were found once. Together, the top ten hold under 2% of the sample.

The sequence joins TRBV14 to TRBJ1-1, and 8 bases in between align with TRBD1. The sequence was collected from a male donor in good health and CMV-seronegative. Material: PBMCs. The DNA is as follows: TGTGCCAGCAGCCCAGGGGGCGAAAGCACTGAAGCTTTCTTT. Protein translation: CASSPGGESTEAFF.